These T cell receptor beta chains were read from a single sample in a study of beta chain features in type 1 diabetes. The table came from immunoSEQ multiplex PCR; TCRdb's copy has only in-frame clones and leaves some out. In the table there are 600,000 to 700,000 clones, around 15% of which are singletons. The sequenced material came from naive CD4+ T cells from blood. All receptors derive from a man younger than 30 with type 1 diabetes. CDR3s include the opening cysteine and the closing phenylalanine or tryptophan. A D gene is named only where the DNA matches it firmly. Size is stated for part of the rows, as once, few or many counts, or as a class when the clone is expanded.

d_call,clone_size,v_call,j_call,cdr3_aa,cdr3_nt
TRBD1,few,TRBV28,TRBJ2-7,CASSPPDRGSHEQYF,TGTGCCAGCAGTCCCCCGGACAGGGGAAGCCACGAGCAGTACTTC
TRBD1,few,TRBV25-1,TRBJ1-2,CASSETRGYYGYTF,TGTGCCAGCAGTGAGACCAGGGGGTACTATGGCTACACCTTC
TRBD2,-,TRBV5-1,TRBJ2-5,CASSLEVGTSGGQTQYF,TGCGCCAGCAGCTTGGAAGTTGGGACTAGCGGAGGGCAGACCCAGTACTTC
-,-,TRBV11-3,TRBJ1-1,CASSSQGNEAFF,TGTGCCAGCAGCTCGCAGGGAAATGAAGCTTTCTTT
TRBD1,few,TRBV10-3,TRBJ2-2,CAMSDRALDTGELFF,TGTGCCATGTCGGACAGGGCTTTGGACACCGGGGAGCTGTTTTTT
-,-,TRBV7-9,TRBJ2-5,CASSSNGGLETQYF,TGTGCCAGCAGCTCCAATGGTGGATTAGAGACCCAGTACTTC
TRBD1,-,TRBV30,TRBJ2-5,CAWATGQGSQETQYF,TGTGCCTGGGCCACTGGACAGGGGAGCCAAGAGACCCAGTACTTC
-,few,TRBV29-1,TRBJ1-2,CSVEQGTANGYTF,TGCAGCGTCGAACAGGGAACTGCGAATGGCTACACCTTC
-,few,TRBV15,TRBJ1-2,CATSRDQGPTNYGYTF,TGTGCCACCAGCAGAGATCAGGGGCCAACTAACTATGGCTACACCTTC
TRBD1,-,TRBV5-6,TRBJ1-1,CASSWDRESFMNTEAFF,TGTGCCAGCAGCTGGGACAGGGAATCATTTATGAACACTGAAGCTTTCTTT
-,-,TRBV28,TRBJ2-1,CASRRFGQSSNEQFF,TGTGCCAGCAGGAGATTTGGACAGTCAAGCAATGAGCAGTTCTTC
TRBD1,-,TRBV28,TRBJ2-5,CASTPAGTGLKETQYF,TGTGCCAGCACCCCAGCAGGGACAGGCCTCAAAGAGACCCAGTACTTC
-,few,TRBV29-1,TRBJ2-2,CSVGRNTGELFF,TGCAGCGTAGGGAGGAACACCGGGGAGCTGTTTTTT
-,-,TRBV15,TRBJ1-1,CATSSAFAMNTEAFF,TGTGCCACCAGCAGTGCATTTGCCATGAACACTGAAGCTTTCTTT
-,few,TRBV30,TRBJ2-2,CAWTTGLDTGELFF,TGTGCCTGGACGACGGGATTGGACACCGGGGAGCTGTTTTTT
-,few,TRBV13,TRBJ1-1,CASSLFTLSEAFF,TGTGCCAGCAGCTTGTTTACACTTTCTGAAGCTTTCTTT
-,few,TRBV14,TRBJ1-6,CASSQQGISPLHF,TGTGCCAGCAGCCAGCAGGGAATTTCACCCCTCCACTTT
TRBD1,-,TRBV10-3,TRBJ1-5,CAISELTGGHQPQHF,TGTGCCATCAGTGAGTTAACAGGGGGCCATCAGCCCCAGCATTTT
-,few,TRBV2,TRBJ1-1,CASTAPGANTEAFF,TGTGCCAGCACAGCCCCAGGGGCTAATACTGAAGCTTTCTTT